Listed below are T cell receptor beta chains from one sample, sequenced in a study of blood T cell repertoires in COVID-19. Data came from immunoSEQ multiplex PCR; TCRdb stores just in-frame clones and leaves some out. The table has about 42,000 clones, more than 60% seen once; the top ten hold under 30%. Sequencing input: peripheral blood. The receptors come from a woman in her 70s with acute or convalescent COVID-19. Each CDR3 is given with its conserved first and last residue. D genes are given only for firm matches. Expanded clones get a size class; other rows say once, few or many, or leave the size out.

TRBV7-2	TRBD1	TRBJ1-2	-	CASSFGQGAEGYTF	TGTGCCAGCAGCTTTGGACAGGGGGCTGAGGGCTACACCTTC
TRBV4-1	TRBD2	TRBJ2-1	-	CASSQVFRSGGKYEQFF	TGCGCCAGCAGCCAAGTGTTTAGAAGCGGGGGGAAATATGAGCAGTTCTTC
TRBV3-1/TRBV3-2	TRBD1	TRBJ2-7	few	CASSQTLGGTGIYEQYF	TGTGCCAGCAGCCAAACACTAGGTGGGACAGGGATCTACGAGCAGTACTTC
TRBV7-8	-	TRBJ1-2	-	CASSLTLQGRNGYTF	TGTGCCAGCAGCTTAACCCTACAGGGTAGGAATGGCTACACCTTC
TRBV2	-	TRBJ2-3	-	CASSVLRDSMSDTQYF	TGTGCCAGCAGCGTATTGCGGGACAGTATGTCAGATACGCAGTATTTT
TRBV7-2	-	TRBJ1-1	-	CASSFDDRINTEAFF	TGTGCCAGCAGCTTTGACGACAGAATAAACACTGAAGCTTTCTTT
TRBV10-1	TRBD1	TRBJ1-5	few	CASSEHPLRQGGPDSSNQPQHF	TGCGCCAGCAGTGAGCACCCACTCCGACAGGGAGGACCTGATTCGAGCAATCAGCCCCAGCATTTT
TRBV25-1	TRBD1	TRBJ1-4	once	CASSEWGQGEKLFF	TGTGCCAGCAGTGAATGGGGACAGGGGGAAAAACTGTTTTTT
TRBV29-1	-	TRBJ2-6	-	CSVHSVPEGSGANVLTF	TGCAGCGTTCACTCCGTCCCGGAGGGCTCTGGGGCCAACGTCCTGACTTTC
TRBV7-8	-	TRBJ2-5	-	CASSRIPLSGSQETQYF	TGTGCCAGCAGCCGAATCCCCCTTAGCGGCAGCCAAGAGACCCAGTACTTC
TRBV9	-	TRBJ2-5	-	CASSAGVRETQYF	TGTGCCAGCAGCGCAGGGGTGCGAGAGACCCAGTACTTC
TRBV10-3	TRBD1	TRBJ1-2	-	CAISALGGDRGNYGYTF	TGTGCCATCAGTGCCCTCGGGGGTGACAGGGGGAACTATGGCTACACCTTC
TRBV7-3	-	TRBJ1-1	-	CASSLSGGVQNTEAFF	TGTGCCAGCAGCCTAAGCGGGGGGGTACAGAACACTGAAGCTTTCTTT
TRBV5-6	-	TRBJ1-4	-	CASSRGGQGVEKLFF	TGTGCCAGCAGCCGTGGTGGCCAAGGGGTTGAAAAACTGTTTTTT
TRBV5-1	-	TRBJ1-5	-	CASSLGAGGNQPQHF	TGCGCCAGCAGCTTGGGGGCGGGTGGCAATCAGCCCCAGCATTTT
TRBV24-1	-	TRBJ2-6	-	CATSARVGGGANVLTF	TGTGCCACCAGTGCCCGAGTCGGGGGAGGGGCCAACGTCCTGACTTTC
TRBV18	TRBD1	TRBJ2-6	-	CASSPQPGQGFSGANVLTF	TGTGCCAGCTCACCACAGCCGGGACAGGGATTCTCTGGGGCCAACGTCCTGACTTTC
TRBV15	TRBD1	TRBJ2-3	-	CATSRQGGTDTQYF	TGTGCCACCAGCCGACAGGGGGGCACAGATACGCAGTATTTT
TRBV12-3/TRBV12-4	TRBD1	TRBJ1-1	few	CASSGQGVAAFF	TGTGCCAGCAGTGGACAGGGGGTTGCGGCTTTCTTT
TRBV7-6	TRBD2	TRBJ2-1	-	CASSLRAGGSYEQFF	TGTGCCAGCAGCTTACGAGCGGGAGGGTCCTATGAGCAGTTCTTC
TRBV5-4	-	TRBJ2-1	once	CASSPVRSYNEQFF	TGTGCCAGTAGTCCGGTACGCTCCTACAATGAGCAGTTCTTC
TRBV5-1	-	TRBJ2-2	-	CASSLVPDTGELFF	TGCGCCAGCAGCTTGGTCCCTGACACCGGGGAGCTGTTTTTT
TRBV5-5	-	TRBJ1-3	-	CASSLVGGGSGNTIYF	TGTGCCAGCAGCTTGGTGGGAGGCGGCTCTGGAAACACCATATATTTT
TRBV24-1	-	TRBJ1-4	-	CATSEPGFNEKLFF	TGTGCCACCAGTGAACCGGGATTTAATGAAAAACTGTTTTTT
TRBV5-1	TRBD1	TRBJ1-1	once	CASSLLDRVTEAFF	TGCGCCAGCAGCTTGCTAGACAGGGTAACTGAAGCTTTCTTT
TRBV24-1	-	TRBJ1-1	-	CATSGSVGSTEAFF	TGTGCCACCAGTGGTAGTGTGGGGAGTACTGAAGCTTTCTTT
TRBV30	-	TRBJ1-5	-	CAWSVGVMAQPQHF	TGTGCCTGGAGTGTAGGAGTAATGGCTCAGCCCCAGCATTTT
TRBV19	-	TRBJ1-5	-	CASTGIRGGRSNQPQHF	TGTGCCAGTACAGGTATCAGGGGTGGCCGAAGCAATCAGCCCCAGCATTTT
TRBV29-1	TRBD2	TRBJ2-5	-	CSGGGATVEIQETQYF	TGCAGCGGCGGGGGGGCGACAGTGGAGATCCAAGAGACCCAGTACTTC
TRBV7-9	TRBD1	TRBJ1-1	-	CASSLATGVGEAFF	TGTGCCAGCAGCTTAGCTACAGGGGTCGGTGAAGCTTTCTTT
TRBV5-1	-	TRBJ2-6	-	CASSLGIYTYGANVLTF	TGCGCCAGCAGCCTCGGTATTTATACGTACGGGGCCAACGTCCTGACTTTC
TRBV7-9	TRBD1	TRBJ2-7	few	CASSFGQGGPLEQYF	TGTGCCAGCAGCTTCGGACAGGGTGGGCCGTTAGAGCAGTACTTC
TRBV5-5	-	TRBJ1-2	-	CASSFREADYGYTF	TGTGCCAGCAGCTTCAGGGAGGCGGACTATGGCTACACCTTC
TRBV7-2	-	TRBJ1-5	few	CASSLGHLPQHF	TGTGCCAGCAGCTTAGGGCATCTGCCCCAGCATTTT
TRBV2	-	TRBJ2-7	few	CASRGGASSYEQYF	TGTGCCAGCAGAGGCGGCGCGAGCTCCTACGAGCAGTACTTC
TRBV7-2	TRBD2	TRBJ2-7	-	CASSPRYAGLATYEQYF	TGTGCCAGCAGCCCACGTTATGCAGGACTAGCGACCTACGAGCAGTACTTC
TRBV10-3	-	TRBJ2-1	-	CAIAARDEQFF	TGTGCCATCGCGGCCCGGGATGAGCAGTTCTTC